This paragraph covers one TCR beta chain sequence. Antigen unknown. The sample comes from a study of identifying expanded T cells in peripheral blood. The study's findings and limits: Differentially abundant clones: 0.95 to 1.5 between replicates, roughly 16 at about two weeks, over 18 at four.

Collection occurred without any documented infections or immune events in donors. Sequencing used immunoSEQ multiplex PCR; TCRdb keeps in-frame clones, though not all of them. The repertoire holds approximately 120,000 clones, with about 85% as singletons. The receptor's source is a person aged 18 to 75 in good health. The sample was blood.

This CDR3 reads CASSRGREEGETQYF. The CDR3 coding sequence is TGTGCCAGCAGCCGAGGGAGGGAGGAGGGGGAGACCCAGTACTTC. This rearrangement joins TRBV5-4 to TRBJ2-5; 7 nucleotides line up with TRBD2. The CDR3 sequence is 15 residues long. The trim removed 4 bases at V and 5 bases at J, leaving 11 bases unmatched. Germline-derived CDR1 and CDR2 are SGHNT and YYREEE (reference sequence).